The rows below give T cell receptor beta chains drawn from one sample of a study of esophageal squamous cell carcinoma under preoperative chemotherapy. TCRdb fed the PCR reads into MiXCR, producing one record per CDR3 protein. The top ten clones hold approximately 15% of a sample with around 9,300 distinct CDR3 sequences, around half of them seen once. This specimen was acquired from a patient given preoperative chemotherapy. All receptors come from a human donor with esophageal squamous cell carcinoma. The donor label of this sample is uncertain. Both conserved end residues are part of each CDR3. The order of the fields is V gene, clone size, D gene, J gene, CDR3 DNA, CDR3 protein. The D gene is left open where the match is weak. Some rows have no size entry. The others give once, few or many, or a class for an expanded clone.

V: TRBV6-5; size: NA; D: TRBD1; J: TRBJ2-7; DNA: TGTGCCAGCAGTTACGTTGACAGGGGCGGCGAGCAGTACTTC; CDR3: CASSYVDRGGEQYF
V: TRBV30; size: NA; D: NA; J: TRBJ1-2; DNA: TGTGCCTGGAGTGTGGGGGGGGCCGAAGCTAACTATGGCTACACCTTC; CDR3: CAWSVGGAEANYGYTF
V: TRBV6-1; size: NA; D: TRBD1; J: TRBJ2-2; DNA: TGTGCCAGCAGTGAAGCGGGACAGGGCACCGGGGAGCTGTTTTTT; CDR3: CASSEAGQGTGELFF
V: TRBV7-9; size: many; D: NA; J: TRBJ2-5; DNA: TGTGCCAGCAGCCCCCGGACCAACAGGGTGTTGGAGACCCAGTACTTC; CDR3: CASSPRTNRVLETQYF
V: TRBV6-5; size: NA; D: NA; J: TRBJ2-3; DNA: TGTGCCAGCAGTTCCCTCCAGGGGGGGCTGGGGGTACGTGACACAGAGACGCAGTATTTT; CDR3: CASSSLQGGLGVRDTETQYF
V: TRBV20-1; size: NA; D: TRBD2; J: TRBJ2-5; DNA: TGCAGTGCTAGAGGAGAGGAGCGGGAGGGTACCCAAGAGACCCAGTACTTC; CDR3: CSARGEEREGTQETQYF
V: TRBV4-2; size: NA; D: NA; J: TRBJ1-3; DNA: TGTGCCAGCAGCCAAGATGCAGGCTCTGGAAACACCATATATTTT; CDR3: CASSQDAGSGNTIYF
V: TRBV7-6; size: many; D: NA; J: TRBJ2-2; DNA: TGTGCCAGCAGCCTGGGGATATCCAACACCGGGGAGCTGTTTTTT; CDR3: CASSLGISNTGELFF
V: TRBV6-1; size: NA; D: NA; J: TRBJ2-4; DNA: TGTGCGAGCAGTGTGGCCAAAGACACGCAGTACTTC; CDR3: CASSVAKDTQYF
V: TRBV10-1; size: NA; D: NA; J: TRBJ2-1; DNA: TGCGCCAGCAGTGAGTATGGCAGGTTCAATGAGCAGTTCTTC; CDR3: CASSEYGRFNEQFF
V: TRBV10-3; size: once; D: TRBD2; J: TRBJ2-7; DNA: TGTGCCACGGCTTCCGGGGCTAGCGGGGCAGATACGCAGTACTTC; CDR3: CATASGASGADTQYF
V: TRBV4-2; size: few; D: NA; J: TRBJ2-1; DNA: TGTGCCAGCAGCCAAGAAGGGTCGGCCTTCGACAATGAGCAGTTCTTC; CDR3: CASSQEGSAFDNEQFF
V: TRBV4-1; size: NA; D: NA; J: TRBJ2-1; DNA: TGCGCCAGCAGCCGCGTCGGGGGACAGTGGAGCAATGAGCAGTTCTTC; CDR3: CASSRVGGQWSNEQFF
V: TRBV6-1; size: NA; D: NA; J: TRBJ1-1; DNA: TGTGCCAGTCTTAGAGGAACCAACACTGAAGCTTTCTTT; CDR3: CASLRGTNTEAFF
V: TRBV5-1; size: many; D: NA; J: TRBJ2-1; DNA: TGCGCCAGCAGCTTGGGGCAGCCTCCCTACAATGAGCAGTTCTTC; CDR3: CASSLGQPPYNEQFF
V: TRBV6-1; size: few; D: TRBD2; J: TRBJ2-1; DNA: TGTGCCAGCAGCACAGACCTAGGACTAGCGGGACACTCCTACAATGAGCAGTTCTTC; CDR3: CASSTDLGLAGHSYNEQFF
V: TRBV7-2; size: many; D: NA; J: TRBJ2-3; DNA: TGTGCCAGCAGCTTAGACGGGGCCACAGATACGCAGTATTTT; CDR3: CASSLDGATDTQYF
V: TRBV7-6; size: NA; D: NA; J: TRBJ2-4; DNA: TGTGGGCGCAGGGGCCGCGACGGGGACATTCAGTACTTC; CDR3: CGRRGRDGDIQYF
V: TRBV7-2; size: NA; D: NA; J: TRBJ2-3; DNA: TGTGCCAGCAGCGTAACGAGGGGGGGAGCCAAAGATACTCAGTTTTTC; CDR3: CASSVTRGGAKDTQFF
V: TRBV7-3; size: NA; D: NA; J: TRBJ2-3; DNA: TGTGCCAGCAGCCCCCGGGGAGGAACAGATACGCAGTATTTT; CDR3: CASSPRGGTDTQYF
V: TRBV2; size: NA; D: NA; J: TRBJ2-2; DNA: TGTGCCAGCTGCCCAATTTCCGGGACCGGGGAGCTGTTTTTT; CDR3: CASCPISGTGELFF
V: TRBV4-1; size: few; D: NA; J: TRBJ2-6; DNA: TGCGCCAGCAGCCGAGAGGGGACACCAATCTCTGGGGCCAACGTCCTGACTTTC; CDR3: CASSREGTPISGANVLTF
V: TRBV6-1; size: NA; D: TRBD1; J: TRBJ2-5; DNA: TGTGCGGGGAGTGGGGGGACAGGCCAAGATACCCAGTACTTC; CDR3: CAGSGGTGQDTQYF
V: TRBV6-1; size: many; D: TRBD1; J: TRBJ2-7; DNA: TGTGCCAGCACTACCATCGGTTACAGGGGCTACGAGCAGTACTTC; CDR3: CASTTIGYRGYEQYF
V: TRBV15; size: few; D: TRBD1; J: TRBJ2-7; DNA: TGTGCCACCAGCAGAGACCGGACAGGGGGGGGCGAGCAGTACTTC; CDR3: CATSRDRTGGGEQYF